The clone carrying this T cell receptor beta chain was recorded a few times. Its antigen is currently unknown. Sequencing used immunoSEQ multiplex PCR; TCRdb keeps in-frame clones, though not all of them. The table shows roughly 34,000 clones, with more than 80% occurring only once. The sample is drawn from a study of a mutant IDH1 vaccine in newly diagnosed glioma. For the study at large: Commencement of vaccination occurred 4-6 weeks following radiotherapy alone, or concurrently with temozolomide cycles.

General study results and limits: A vaccine-induced immune response developed in about 93% of the patients.

The time point denotes: week 47, end of study. What each vaccine dose contained was 300 ug of mutant IDH1 20-mer peptide, accompanied by topical imiquimod. The sequence was obtained from a woman aged 40-49 years with glioma. Material: PBMCs, obtained from a glioma patient whose treatment included an IDH1 peptide vaccine.

CDR3 in amino acids: CASSRTGGYEQYF. As DNA, the CDR3 is TGTGCCAGCAGCCGGACGGGGGGTTACGAGCAGTACTTC. The chain combines TRBV7-2 with TRBJ2-7, with 7 bases identical to TRBD2. V trimming: 5 bases; J trimming: 4 bases; junction bases outside the gene matches: 5. The CDR3 runs 13 residues. CDR1 SGHTA and CDR2 FQGNSA come from the germline V gene.